One TCR beta chain is described in this entry. Its antigen is unknown. This specimen belongs to a study of T cells in Graves' hyperthyroidism and ophthalmopathy. Study-level results: Blood also held most thyroid clonotypes expanded beyond 0.001.

TCR beta CDR3 sequences were amplified from RNA transcripts. RT-PCR in the first round (using the HTBI primer set) targeted the TCR CDR3. From the multiplex PCR reads, TCRdb called clonotypes with MiXCR, one entry per CDR3 protein. The sample records 300,000 to 450,000 distinct CDR3 sequences, more than 20% being singletons. The CDR3 has 13 amino acids. The trim removed 4 bases at V and 7 bases at J, leaving 9 bases unmatched. Germline assignment: CDR1 GTSNPN and CDR2 SVGIG (reference sequence). Absent ophthalmopathy progression within 18 months defined stable Graves' hyperthyroidism. The study enrolled patients aged 18 to 65 with newly diagnosed hyperthyroidism of under 2 months' duration. Exclusion criteria comprised uncontrolled infection, other autoimmune disease, pregnancy or lactation.

The chain employs TRBV30 and TRBJ2-7; 8 bases map to TRBD1. The sequenced sample was blood. This receptor was obtained from a man aged 45-60 years with Graves' hyperthyroidism. The CDR3 region is CAWTGTGAGEQYF. CDR3 sequence (DNA): TGTGCCTGGACCGGGACAGGAGCGGGTGAGCAGTACTTC.